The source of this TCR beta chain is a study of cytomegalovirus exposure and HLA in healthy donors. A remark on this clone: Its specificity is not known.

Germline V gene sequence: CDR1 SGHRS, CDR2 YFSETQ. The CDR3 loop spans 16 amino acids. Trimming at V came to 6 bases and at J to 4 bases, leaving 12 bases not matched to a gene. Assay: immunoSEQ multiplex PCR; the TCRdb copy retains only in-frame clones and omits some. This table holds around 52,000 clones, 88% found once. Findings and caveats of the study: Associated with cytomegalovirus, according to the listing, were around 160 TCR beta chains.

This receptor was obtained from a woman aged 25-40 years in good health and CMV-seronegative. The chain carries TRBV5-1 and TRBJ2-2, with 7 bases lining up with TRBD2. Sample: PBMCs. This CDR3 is CASIPLGRAGTGELFF. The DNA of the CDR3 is TGCGCCAGCATCCCCCTGGGGAGGGCGGGCACCGGGGAGCTGTTTTTT.